A single sample is the source of the 13 T cell receptor beta chains below, sequenced in a study of blood T cell repertoires in COVID-19. The data were produced by immunoSEQ multiplex PCR, yet TCRdb's version contains in-frame clones alone and is incomplete. The sample records approximately 71,000 clones, 90% being singletons. Sequenced input: peripheral blood. These receptors were taken from a woman younger than 35 with acute or convalescent COVID-19.

V gene TRBV7-6 combines with J gene TRBJ2-1; D gene uncertain. There are 17 residues in the CDR3. Germline CDR1 is SGHVS and CDR2 is FNYEAQ. With 5 bases removed from V and 8 bases from J, the gap between germline ends came to 25 bases. The CDR3 spells CASSLNHRVLGIDEQFF. DNA of the CDR3: TGTGCCAGCAGCCTTAACCACCGGGTCTTAGGCATCGATGAGCAGTTCTTC.

Written as DNA, the CDR3 is TGTGCCAGCAGTAAGGGGGAGTTAACTGAAGCTTTCTTT. Its translation: CASSKGELTEAFF. The chain combines TRBV12-3 or TRBV12-4 with TRBJ1-1, with a possible D match to TRBD1 (6 bases). This CDR3 region has 13 residues. Trimming stripped 5 bases from V and 5 bases from J, with 12 bases between.

The chain carries TRBV3-1 (or the pseudogene TRBV3-2) and TRBJ1-4, with 8 nucleotides matching TRBD1. V lost 2 bases, J lost 5 bases, and 10 bases stayed unmatched. The CDR3 extends over 17 amino acids. Germline V lookup: CDR1 LGHDT, CDR2 YNNKEL (reference sequence). The CDR3 bases are TGTGCCAGCAGCCAATTCGGGGGGACAGGACGAAATGAAAAACTGTTTTTT. Encoded protein: CASSQFGGTGRNEKLFF.

The V gene is TRBV2, the J gene TRBJ2-7; 10 bases are a match to TRBD2. CDR1 and CDR2 (germline): SNHLY, FYNNEI. The CDR3 is made up of 14 amino acids. The J segment lost 7 bases and the V segment lost 7 bases, leaving 10 bases of the junction unmatched. CDR3 residues: CASKPSGRLWEQYF. In nucleotides, the CDR3 is TGTGCCAGCAAACCTAGCGGGAGACTGTGGGAGCAGTACTTC.

The V gene is TRBV7-2, the J gene TRBJ2-3, with 12 bases that match TRBD2. This CDR3 region has 15 residues. V dropped 5 bases and J dropped 6; count of bases not matched to a gene: 6. Per germline, CDR1 SGHTA and CDR2 FQGNSA. CDR3 protein: CASSETSGSADTQYF. Here the CDR3 DNA reads TGTGCCAGCAGCGAGACTAGCGGGAGCGCGGATACGCAGTATTTT.

This chain uses TRBV19 with TRBJ1-6; D may be TRBD1 (5 bases). Trimming stripped 3 bases from V and 6 bases from J, with 9 bases between. Germline loops: CDR1 LNHDA, CDR2 SQIVND (reference sequence). The CDR3 sequence is 14 residues long. CDR3 sequence (DNA): TGTGCCAGTAGTATTCGACAGAGTAATTCACCCCTCCACTTT. Protein product: CASSIRQSNSPLHF.

The chain combines TRBV28 with TRBJ1-1; 9 bases match TRBD1. V gave up 5 bases and J gave up 5 bases; unmatched junction bases: 6. From germline, CDR1 is MDHEN and CDR2 SYDVKM. The CDR3 contains 14 residues. DNA of the CDR3: TGTGCCAGCAGTCCACAGGGGGCAAGGACTGAAGCTTTCTTT. Its protein product is CASSPQGARTEAFF.

This clone was detected once. The DNA for the CDR3 is TGCGCCAGCAGTGAGTTGACTGTGGCAGATACGCAGTATTTT. This encodes CASSELTVADTQYF. V and J are TRBV10-2 and TRBJ2-3; unclear D gene. CDR1 is WSHSY, CDR2 SAAADI, per germline. The V gene lost 1 base and the J gene lost 4 bases, with 9 bases spanning the gap. This CDR3 spans 14 amino acids.

The chain links TRBV30 to TRBJ2-4; TRBD2 matches 9 bases. There are 16 residues in the CDR3. Germline V gives CDR1 GTSNPN, CDR2 SVGIG (reference sequence). V was clipped by 4 bases and J by 0 bases; unmatched bases: 7. CDR3 in amino acids: CAWTSGAALAKNIQYF. CDR3 sequence (DNA): TGTGCCTGGACTAGCGGGGCAGCACTAGCCAAAAACATTCAGTACTTC.

The V and J genes are TRBV21-1 and TRBJ1-1. TRBV21-1 corresponds to a pseudogene. This CDR3 spans 14 amino acids. CDR3: CASSKGPRNTEAFF. The CDR3 DNA reads TGTGCCAGCAGCAAAGGCCCGAGGAACACTGAAGCTTTCTTT.

This sequence joins TRBV4-1 and TRBJ1-5, with 9 bases fitting TRBD1. CDR3 length: 16 residues. In germline, CDR1 is MGHRA, CDR2 YSYEKL. The junction had 9 bases not matched to a gene; V was cut back by 4 bases and J by 5 bases. The CDR3: CASSRTGTGKDQPQHF. The CDR3 coding sequence is TGCGCCAGCAGCCGCACCGGGACAGGGAAAGATCAGCCCCAGCATTTT.

V is TRBV28 and J is TRBJ1-2; a possible D gene is TRBD1 (6 bases). CDR3 size: 12 residues. Germline CDR1 reads MDHEN; CDR2 reads SYDVKM. The V and J ends lost 6 bases and 8 bases respectively, with 13 bases between them. CDR3 sequence (DNA): TGTGCCAGCAGCACAGGGCTGGGGGGCTACACCTTC. Amino acid sequence: CASSTGLGGYTF.

The genes are TRBV5-1 and TRBJ1-1, with D perhaps matching TRBD1 (6 bases). Per germline, CDR1 SGHRS and CDR2 YFSETQ. V was pared by 1 base and J by 0 bases, with 13 bases between. The CDR3 covers 16 residues. The CDR3 DNA reads TGCGCCAGCAGCTTGAGGACCCAGGGGCTGAACACTGAAGCTTTCTTT. Encoded protein: CASSLRTQGLNTEAFF.